This T cell receptor beta chain was found in a study of blood T cell repertoires in COVID-19. Across the study: T cells, B-cell-depleted T cells, or PBMCs provided the cDNA or gDNA that served as material.

In the original processing: Amplified reference gene primers provided the basis for estimating nucleated cell counts. Clones were sequenced by immunoSEQ multiplex PCR, and TCRdb holds only the in-frame ones, with some missing. The V and J calls and the clone size are those of that table, but D and trimming were determined from the DNA. The data contain some 16,000 clones, roughly 82% of them singletons. The TCR originated in an elderly man with active COVID-19. Source material: peripheral blood.

Here the CDR3 DNA reads TGTGCCAGTAAGAGGACTAGCGGCACAGATACGCAGTATTTT. Encoded protein: CASKRTSGTDTQYF. V is TRBV19 and J is TRBJ2-3; 9 nucleotides match TRBD2. Per the germline V gene, CDR1 is LNHDA and CDR2 is SQIVND (reference sequence). V dropped 7 bases and J dropped 1; count of bases not matched to a gene: 3. The CDR3 totals 14 residues.